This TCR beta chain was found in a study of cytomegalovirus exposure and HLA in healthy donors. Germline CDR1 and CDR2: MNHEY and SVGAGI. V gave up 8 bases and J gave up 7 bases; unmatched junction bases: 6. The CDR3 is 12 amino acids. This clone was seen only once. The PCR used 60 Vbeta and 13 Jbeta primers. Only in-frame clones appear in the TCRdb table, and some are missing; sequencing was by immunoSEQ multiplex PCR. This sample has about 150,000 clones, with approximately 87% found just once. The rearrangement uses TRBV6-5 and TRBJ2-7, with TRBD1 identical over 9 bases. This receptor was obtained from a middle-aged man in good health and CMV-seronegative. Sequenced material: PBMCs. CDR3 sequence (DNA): TGTGCCAGCTGGACAGGGGTGAATGAGCAGTACTTC. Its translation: CASWTGVNEQYF.